This T cell receptor beta chain was documented in a study of cytomegalovirus exposure and HLA in healthy donors. Study-level results: CMV antigen specificity of three CMV-associated chains was confirmed in vitro. Investigators reported 150 to 200 TCR beta chains as tied to cytomegalovirus.

In the case of this clone: Its antigen is currently unknown.

Sequenced by immunoSEQ multiplex PCR; TCRdb stores in-frame clones only, minus some. The table shows some 150,000 clones, with 89% occurring only once. The CDR3 length is 15 residues. CDR1 LGHNA and CDR2 YNFKEQ come from the germline V gene. The ends lost 3 bases at V and 6 bases at J; junction bases unmatched: 6. From the approximately 120-subject validation cohort, which was separate from the roughly 670-subject first cohort, the donors were drawn. The TCR originated in a woman younger than 30 in good health and CMV-seropositive. V usage is TRBV4-2 and J usage is TRBJ1-1; 11 bases map to TRBD1. Input material: PBMCs. The CDR3 spells CASSHGTGGRPEAFF. As DNA, the CDR3 is TGTGCCAGCAGCCACGGGACAGGGGGTAGACCTGAAGCTTTCTTT.